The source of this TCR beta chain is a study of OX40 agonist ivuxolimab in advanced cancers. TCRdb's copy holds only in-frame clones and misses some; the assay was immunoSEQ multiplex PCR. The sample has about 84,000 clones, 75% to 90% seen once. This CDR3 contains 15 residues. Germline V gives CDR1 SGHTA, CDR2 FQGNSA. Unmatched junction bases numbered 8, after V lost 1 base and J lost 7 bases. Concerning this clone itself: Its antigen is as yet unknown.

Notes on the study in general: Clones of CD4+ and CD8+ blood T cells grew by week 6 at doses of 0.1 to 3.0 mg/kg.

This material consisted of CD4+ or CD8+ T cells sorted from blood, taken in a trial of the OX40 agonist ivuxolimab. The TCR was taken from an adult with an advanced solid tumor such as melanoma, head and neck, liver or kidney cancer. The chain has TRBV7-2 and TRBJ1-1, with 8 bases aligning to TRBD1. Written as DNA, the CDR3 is TGTGCCAGCAGCTTAGTGGGAGACAGGGGCCTTGAAGCTTTCTTT. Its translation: CASSLVGDRGLEAFF.